Each of the 28 T cell receptor beta chains below was sequenced from the same sample in a study of blood T cell repertoires in COVID-19. Using immunoSEQ multiplex PCR, the repertoire was profiled, and TCRdb retains in-frame clones only, with some absent. In the table there are about 350,000 clones, roughly 87% of which are singletons. Sequenced input: PBMCs or T cells enriched from blood (not recorded which). The receptor set was obtained from a woman in her twenties or thirties who had recovered from COVID-19.

This sequence joins TRBV12-5 and TRBJ2-1; the match to TRBD1 covers 12 bases. There are 15 residues in the CDR3. Germline CDR1 and CDR2: LGHNT and FRNRAP. V shed 6 bases, J shed 8 bases, and the junction held 8 bases outside the gene matches. CDR3 sequence reads: CASGLGTGGPYEQFF. The CDR3 DNA reads TGTGCTAGTGGCCTCGGGACAGGGGGCCCCTATGAGCAGTTCTTC. Complete variable domain (other parts from reference TRBV12-5 and TRBJ2-1): DARVTQTPRHKVTEMGQEVTMRCQPILGHNTVFWYRQTMMQGLELLAYFRNRAPLDDSGMPKDRFSAEMPDATLATLKIQPSEPRDSAVYFCASGLGTGGPYEQFFGPGTRLTVL.

About this clone: In the same sample, other DNA sequences code for this CDR3. The rearrangement joins TRBV7-2 to TRBJ1-2, with a possible D match to TRBD1 (6 bases). The V and J ends lost 4 bases and 4 bases respectively, with 13 bases between them. The CDR3 extends over 14 amino acids. In germline, CDR1 is SGHTA, CDR2 FQGNSA. As DNA, the CDR3 is TGTGCCAGCAGCTCACAGGGTAGTGGCTATGGCTACACCTTC. This translates into CASSSQGSGYGYTF.

The V and J genes are TRBV7-9 and TRBJ2-7, with unresolved D. This CDR3 is built from 12 residues. Germline V gene data show CDR1 as SEHNR and CDR2 as FQNEAQ (reference sequence). Trimming removed 1 base at V and 3 bases at J, with 4 bases between. The CDR3 DNA follows: TGTGCCAGCAGCTTAGTTCACTACGAGCAGTACTTC. Translation gives CASSLVHYEQYF.

The V call is TRBV9, the J call TRBJ2-6; D remains ambiguous. Looked up from germline, CDR1 is SGDLS and CDR2 is YYNGEE. V was shortened by 3 bases and J by 0 bases, with 7 bases between the two germline ends. The CDR3 spans 15 residues. The CDR3 DNA is TGTGCCAGCAGCGGTCACTTCTCTGGGGCCAACGTCCTGACTTTC. It translates to CASSGHFSGANVLTF.

The chain carries TRBV24-1 and TRBJ1-5; D is perhaps TRBD1 (6 bases). The length of the CDR3 is 14 residues. Deletions cut 1 base from V and 5 bases from J, with 8 bases between. CDR1 KGHDR and CDR2 SFDVKD come from the germline V gene. The chain's CDR3 is CATSDLQGDQPQHF. The CDR3 DNA reads as TGTGCCACCAGTGATTTACAGGGAGATCAGCCCCAGCATTTT.

This chain's CDR3 is CAWRGQGINYGYTF. CDR3 DNA sequence: TGTGCCTGGAGGGGACAGGGGATCAACTATGGCTACACCTTC. V gene TRBV30 combines with J gene TRBJ1-2; 10 bases line up with TRBD1. CDR3 length: 14 amino acids. Trimming took 3 bases from V and 2 from J; bases not matched to a gene: 3. The germline gives CDR1 GTSNPN, CDR2 SVGIG (reference sequence).

This clone was seen just once. This sequence joins TRBV7-6 and TRBJ1-1, with unresolved D. This CDR3 contains 15 residues. Germline-derived CDR1 and CDR2 are SGHVS and FNYEAQ. V dropped 1 base and J dropped 5 bases, with 14 bases sitting between them. The CDR3 nucleotides are TGTGCCAGCAGCTTAGGGGGAGTACTTAGGACTGAAGCTTTCTTT. This gives the protein CASSLGGVLRTEAFF.

J is TRBJ1-2 and V is TRBV13; a weak D match, TRBD1 (6 bases). V was cut by 1 base and J by 7 bases, with 16 bases left in between. This CDR3 spans 15 amino acids. The V gene's germline CDR1 is PRHDT and CDR2 FYEKMQ (reference sequence). The DNA of the CDR3 is TGTGCCAGCAGCTTAGAGGTCAGGGGAAAGGGTGGCTACACCTTC. Translation gives CASSLEVRGKGGYTF. Using reference TRBV13 and TRBJ1-2 for the parts outside the CDR3, the full variable domain is AAGVIQSPRHLIKEKRETATLKCYPIPRHDTVYWYQQGPGQDPQFLISFYEKMQSDKGSIPDRFSAQQFSDYHSELNMSSLELGDSALYFCASSLEVRGKGGYTFGSGTRLTVV.

The rearrangement links TRBV6-5 to TRBJ1-3; D not certain. From germline, CDR1 is MNHEY and CDR2 SVGAGI. This CDR3 spans 12 amino acids. With 0 bases removed from V and 9 bases from J, the gap between germline ends came to 6 bases. The CDR3 region has the DNA TGTGCCAGCAGTTACTCGGCCAGCACCATATATTTT. Its translation is CASSYSASTIYF.

This chain uses TRBV18 with TRBJ1-6; the D gene is possibly TRBD1 (5 bases). V lost 6 bases and J 4 bases, leaving 16 bases between the germline ends. CDR3 size: 16 residues. The germline V gene encodes CDR1 KGHSH and CDR2 LQKENI. The DNA of the CDR3 is TGTGCCAGCTCTCAAGGGAGGGGCGTTTATAATTCACCCCTCCACTTT. This gives the protein CASSQGRGVYNSPLHF.

This chain links TRBV5-1 with TRBJ2-3; D might be TRBD1 (6 bases). Germline loops: CDR1 SGHRS, CDR2 YFSETQ. The germline V and J ends were trimmed by 3 bases and 3 bases, with 17 bases remaining between them. CDR3 length: 16 amino acids. DNA for the CDR3: TGCGCCAGCAGCTACCAGGACAGCCGAAGGACAGATACGCAGTATTTT. It is translated as CASSYQDSRRTDTQYF.

V usage is TRBV6-4 and J usage is TRBJ2-3, with TRBD2 matching over 9 bases. Germline values: CDR1 MRHNA, CDR2 SNTAGT. J lost 7 bases, V lost 2 bases, and 7 bases had no gene match. The CDR3 is made up of 15 amino acids. CDR3 region: CASSDEAGGPNTQYF. CDR3 DNA: TGTGCCAGCAGTGACGAGGCGGGGGGGCCGAATACGCAGTATTTT.

Comments on this clone: The sample contains more than one DNA sequence encoding this CDR3. The chain uses TRBV5-6 and TRBJ2-5, with D tentatively TRBD2 (5 bases). Per germline, CDR1 SGHDT and CDR2 YYEEEE. This CDR3 contains 13 residues. Trimming removed 1 base at V and 2 bases at J, with 6 bases between. This CDR3 reads CASSLPGQETQYF. For the CDR3, the DNA is TGTGCCAGCAGCTTGCCGGGGCAAGAGACCCAGTACTTC.

V is TRBV14 and J is TRBJ1-1; a weak D match, TRBD1 (5 bases). From germline, CDR1 is SGHDN and CDR2 FVKESK. V was pared by 10 bases and J by 4 bases, with 13 bases between. This CDR3 comprises 12 residues. CDR3 nucleotide sequence: TGTGCCATCGACAGCCGCGGCACTGAAGCTTTCTTT. The encoded protein is CAIDSRGTEAFF.

The chain couples TRBV29-1 to TRBJ1-2, with 7 nucleotides matching TRBD1. V dropped 1 base and J dropped 6; count of bases not matched to a gene: 8. CDR3 length: 14 amino acids. The germline V gene encodes CDR1 SQVTM and CDR2 ANQGSEA. The CDR3 DNA reads TGCAGCGTTGAAGTGAAGACAGGGAGGCATGGCTACACCTTC. It translates to CSVEVKTGRHGYTF. The variable domain in full, completed from reference TRBV29-1 and TRBJ1-2, reads SAVISQKPSRDICQRGTSLTIQCQVDSQVTMMFWYRQQPGQSLTLIATANQGSEATYESGFVIDKFPISRPNLTFSTLTVSNMSPEDSSIYLCSVEVKTGRHGYTFGSGTRLTVV.

The chain links TRBV28 to TRBJ1-5, with TRBD1 identical over 7 bases. The CDR3 extends over 17 amino acids. Unmatched junction bases numbered 9, after V lost 3 bases and J lost 1 base. The germline V gene encodes CDR1 MDHEN and CDR2 SYDVKM. The DNA of the CDR3 is TGTGCCAGCAGTTTTGGAGTTGCAGGGGGAAGCAATCAGCCCCAGCATTTT. Amino acids: CASSFGVAGGSNQPQHF.

The chain joins TRBV10-3 to TRBJ2-7, with 7 bases fitting TRBD1. This CDR3 region has 12 residues. Germline CDR1 reads ENHRY; CDR2 reads SYGVKD. The J segment lost 6 bases and the V segment lost 8 bases, leaving 7 bases of the junction unmatched. This CDR3 reads CAIGGQAGEQYF. DNA of the CDR3: TGTGCCATCGGCGGACAGGCTGGCGAGCAGTACTTC.

CDR3 sequence reads: CAAQGTGPEAFF. CDR3 sequence (DNA): TGTGCCGCACAGGGGACGGGCCCTGAAGCTTTCTTT. The V gene is TRBV28, the J gene TRBJ1-1; 7 bases are shared with TRBD1. The CDR3 is 12 amino acids. CDR1 is MDHEN, CDR2 SYDVKM, per germline. V lost 11 bases, J lost 6 bases, and 9 bases stayed unmatched.

V gene TRBV28 combines with J gene TRBJ1-1; D is uncertain. This CDR3 region has 15 residues. With 5 bases removed from V and 5 bases from J, the gap between germline ends came to 18 bases. Per germline, CDR1 MDHEN and CDR2 SYDVKM. The CDR3 here is CASSPYRLPGTEAFF. CDR3 coding DNA: TGTGCCAGCAGTCCCTACAGACTACCGGGGACTGAAGCTTTCTTT. The full variable domain, its missing parts supplied by reference TRBV28 and TRBJ1-1, is DVKVTQSSRYLVKRTGEKVFLECVQDMDHENMFWYRQDPGLGLRLIYFSYDVKMKEKGDIPEGYSVSREKKERFSLILESASTNQTSMYLCASSPYRLPGTEAFFGQGTRLTVV.

The chain couples TRBV3-1 (or the pseudogene TRBV3-2) to TRBJ2-3, with 9 bases that match TRBD2. J gave up 11 bases and V 0 bases, and 12 bases lay outside the gene matches. The CDR3 is 16 amino acids. Germline CDR1 is LGHDT and CDR2 is YNNKEL (reference sequence). The CDR3 DNA follows: TGTGCCAGCAGCCAAGATCTTGGGCGGGGGGGCCGAGGGCAGTATTTT. Protein product: CASSQDLGRGGRGQYF.

V is TRBV11-2 and J is TRBJ2-5; TRBD2 aligns across 12 bases. The germline CDR1 and CDR2 sequences are SGHAT and FQNNGV. The CDR3 is 16 amino acids. V shed 3 bases, J shed 1 base, and the junction held 3 bases outside the gene matches. The CDR3 region has the DNA TGTGCCAGCAGCTTGGCACTAGCGGGGGGCCAAGAGACCCAGTACTTC. Amino acids: CASSLALAGGQETQYF.

The chain has TRBV9 and TRBJ1-1; TRBD1 matches 8 bases. CDR1 SGDLS and CDR2 YYNGEE come from the germline V gene. CDR3 size: 15 residues. The V and J ends lost 4 bases and 9 bases, in that order; junction bases with no gene match: 14. The CDR3 DNA follows: TGTGCCAGCAGCCCAAACCTACAGGGGGATGCGAAAGCTTTCTTT. Encoded protein: CASSPNLQGDAKAFF.

CDR3 protein: CASSLIMLTQQETQYF. CDR3 nucleotides: TGCGCCAGCAGCTTGATAATGCTGACACAACAAGAGACCCAGTACTTC. The V gene is TRBV5-1, the J gene TRBJ2-5; D is ambiguous. V lost 1 base to trimming and J lost 2 bases, with 15 bases between them. Germline CDR1 is SGHRS and CDR2 is YFSETQ. The length of the CDR3 is 16 residues.

Only a few counts were recorded for this clone. The chain uses TRBV2 and TRBJ1-1, with TRBD1 as a possible D gene (5 bases). Trimming took 2 bases from V and 4 from J, leaving 14 bases between them. The germline V gene has CDR1 SNHLY and CDR2 FYNNEI. The CDR3 contains 15 residues. Here the CDR3 DNA reads TGTGCCAGCAGTGAAAGAGCCGGGGGAGGCACTGAAGCTTTCTTT. It translates to CASSERAGGGTEAFF.

For this clone: The junction does not match germline at one end; this may be a read error. V gene TRBV12-3 or TRBV12-4 combines with J gene TRBJ2-1, with 9 bases aligning to TRBD2. The CDR3 totals 11 residues. CDR3 residues: CASSLSGGPLF. CDR3 DNA: TGTGCCAGCAGCCTTAGCGGGGGCCCCCTCTTC.

The chain uses TRBV27 and TRBJ2-5; 11 bases are shared with TRBD2. The germline gives CDR1 MNHEY, CDR2 SMNVEV (reference sequence). Losses at the gene ends were 1 base for V and 2 bases for J; bases not matched to a gene: 3. The CDR3 covers 16 residues. This chain's CDR3 is CASSLYPSGGQETQYF. The CDR3 DNA follows: TGTGCCAGCAGTTTATATCCTAGCGGGGGGCAAGAGACCCAGTACTTC.

This clone is a singleton in its sample. The rearrangement links TRBV15 to TRBJ1-5; TRBD1 matches 8 bases. The V segment lost 0 bases and the J segment 6 bases; nucleotides outside the gene matches: 4. CDR3 length: 15 amino acids. Germline CDR1 LNHNV, CDR2 YYDKDF (reference sequence). The CDR3 sequence: CATSRDRTGRQPQHF. Written as DNA, the CDR3 is TGTGCCACCAGCAGAGATAGGACAGGGCGTCAGCCCCAGCATTTT.

This clone was found many times. This chain joins TRBV6-2 or TRBV6-3 and TRBJ1-6, with D possibly being TRBD1 (6 bases). The V and J ends lost 2 bases and 7 bases respectively, with 9 bases between them. This CDR3 is 14 amino acids long. Germline V lookup: CDR1 MNHEY, CDR2 SVGEGT. The CDR3 nucleotides are TGTGCCAGCAGTTACGGCCAGGGGAATTCACCCCTCCACTTT. This encodes CASSYGQGNSPLHF.